The rows below give T cell receptor beta chains drawn from one sample of a study of blood T cell repertoires in COVID-19. Method: immunoSEQ multiplex PCR; TCRdb's copy keeps in-frame clones and lacks some. The sample has under 100,000 clones, 92% seen once; the top ten hold approximately 6%. The specimen sequenced was peripheral blood. The source of these receptors is a woman aged 60-75 years with active COVID-19. The CDR3 runs from the conserved cysteine through the conserved F or W.

J,V,CDR3
TRBJ1-1,TRBV12-5,CASGLVYSEAFF
TRBJ2-7,TRBV5-4,CASRPSGGGNAYEQYF
TRBJ2-7,TRBV7-7,CASSGDCLYEQYF
TRBJ2-3,TRBV25-1,CASSLPSGERTDTQYF
TRBJ1-2,TRBV28,CASRQDRANYGYTF
TRBJ2-1,TRBV23-1,CASRPKLSLSYNEQFF
TRBJ2-1,TRBV11-3,CASRGGSNEQFF
TRBJ2-7,TRBV19,CASSMRGGTALYEQYF
TRBJ1-2,TRBV5-6,CASSARWTGYGYTF
TRBJ1-5,TRBV7-2,CASSLASGAAQPQHF
TRBJ1-2,TRBV28,CASSSWTGGVYGYTF
TRBJ2-1,TRBV29-1,CSVEKMGREQFF
TRBJ2-7,TRBV6-5,CASSLARGYEQYF
TRBJ2-5,TRBV24-1,CATSDRDREGETQYF
TRBJ2-3,TRBV18,CASSSTLLAGPTDTQYF
TRBJ1-2,TRBV9,CASSVGGPGGYTF
TRBJ1-5,TRBV2,CASRGGQAQPQHF
TRBJ2-1,TRBV19,CASMGGILPYNEQFF
TRBJ2-1,TRBV5-8,CASSLGLAGSYNEQFF
TRBJ2-7,TRBV4-2,CASSQGAGAYEQYF